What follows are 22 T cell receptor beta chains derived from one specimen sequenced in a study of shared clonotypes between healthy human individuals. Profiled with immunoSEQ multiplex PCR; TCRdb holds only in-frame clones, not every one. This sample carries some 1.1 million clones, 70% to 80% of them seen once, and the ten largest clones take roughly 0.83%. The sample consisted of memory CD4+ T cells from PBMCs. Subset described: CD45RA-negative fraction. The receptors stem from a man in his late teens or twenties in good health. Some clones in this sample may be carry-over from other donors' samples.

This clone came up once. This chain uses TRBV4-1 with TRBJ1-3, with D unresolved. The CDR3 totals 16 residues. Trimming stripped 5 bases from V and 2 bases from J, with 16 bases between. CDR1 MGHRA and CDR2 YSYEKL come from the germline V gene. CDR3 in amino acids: CASSVTQGGTGNTIYF. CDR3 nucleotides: TGCGCCAGCAGCGTAACCCAAGGTGGTACTGGAAACACCATATATTTT.

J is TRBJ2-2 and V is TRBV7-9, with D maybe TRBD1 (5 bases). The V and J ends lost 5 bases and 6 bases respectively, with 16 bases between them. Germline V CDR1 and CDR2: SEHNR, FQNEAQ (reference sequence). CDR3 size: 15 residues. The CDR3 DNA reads TGTGCCAGCAGCCCCAGGGTGGGCGGCGCCGGGGAGCTGTTTTTT. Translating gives CASSPRVGGAGELFF.

The CDR3 DNA follows: TGTGCCAGCAGCCCCAGCGTGCTAGCCAAAAACATTCAGTACTTC. Protein: CASSPSVLAKNIQYF. The V and J genes are TRBV14 and TRBJ2-4; unclear D gene. The CDR3 spans 15 residues. In germline, CDR1 is SGHDN, CDR2 FVKESK. V was shortened by 4 bases and J by 0 bases, with 10 bases between the two germline ends.

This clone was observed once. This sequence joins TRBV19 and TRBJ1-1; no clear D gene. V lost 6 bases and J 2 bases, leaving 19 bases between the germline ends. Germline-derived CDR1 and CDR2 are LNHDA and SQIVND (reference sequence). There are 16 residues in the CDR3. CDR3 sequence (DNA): TGTGCCAGTAGCCTTTTATCGGGGATAGCTAACACTGAAGCTTTCTTT. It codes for CASSLLSGIANTEAFF.

CDR3 bases: TGTGCCAGCAGTTACACAGGATTGAACACTGAAGCTTTCTTT. Its protein product is CASSYTGLNTEAFF. The chain uses TRBV9 and TRBJ1-1; D perhaps matches TRBD1 (5 bases). V was shortened by 5 bases and J by 0 bases, with 11 bases between the two germline ends. The V gene's germline CDR1 is SGDLS and CDR2 YYNGEE. The CDR3 extends over 14 amino acids.

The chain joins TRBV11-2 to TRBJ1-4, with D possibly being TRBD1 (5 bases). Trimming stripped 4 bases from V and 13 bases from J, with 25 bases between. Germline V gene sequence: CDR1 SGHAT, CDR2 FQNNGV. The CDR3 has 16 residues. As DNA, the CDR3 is TGTGCCAGCAGCTCAATGGGGACGGCTCGGCAAAGGGGACTGTTTTTT. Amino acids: CASSSMGTARQRGLFF.

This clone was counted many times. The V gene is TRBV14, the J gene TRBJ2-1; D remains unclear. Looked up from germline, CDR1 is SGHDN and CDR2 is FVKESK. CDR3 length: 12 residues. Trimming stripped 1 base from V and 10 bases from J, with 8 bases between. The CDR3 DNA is TGTGCCAGCAGCCAAGTTAACTCCGAGCAGTTCTTC. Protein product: CASSQVNSEQFF.

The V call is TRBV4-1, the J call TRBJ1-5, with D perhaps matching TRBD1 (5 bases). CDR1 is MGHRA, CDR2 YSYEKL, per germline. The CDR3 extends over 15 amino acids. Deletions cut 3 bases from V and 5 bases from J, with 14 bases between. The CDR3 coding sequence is TGCGCCAGCAGCCAGGGGGACGGTCCTTATCAGCCCCAGCATTTT. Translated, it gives CASSQGDGPYQPQHF.

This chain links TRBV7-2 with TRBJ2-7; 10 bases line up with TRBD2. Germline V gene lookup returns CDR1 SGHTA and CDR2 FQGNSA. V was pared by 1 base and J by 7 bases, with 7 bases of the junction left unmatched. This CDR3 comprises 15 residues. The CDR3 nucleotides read TGTGCCAGCAGCTTAGGCCTAGCGGGAGTGTCTGAGCAGTACTTC. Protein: CASSLGLAGVSEQYF.

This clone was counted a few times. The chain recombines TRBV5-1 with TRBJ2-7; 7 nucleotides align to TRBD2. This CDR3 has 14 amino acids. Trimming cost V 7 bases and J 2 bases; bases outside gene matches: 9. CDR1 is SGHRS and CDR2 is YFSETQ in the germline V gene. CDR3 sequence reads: CASEPGSGAYEQYF. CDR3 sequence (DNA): TGCGCCAGCGAACCCGGGAGCGGGGCCTACGAGCAGTACTTC.

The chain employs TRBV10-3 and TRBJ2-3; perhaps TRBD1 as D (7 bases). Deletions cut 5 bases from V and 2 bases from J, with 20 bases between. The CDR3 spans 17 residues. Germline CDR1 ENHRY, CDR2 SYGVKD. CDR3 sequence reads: CAISSKGRTGPTDTQYF. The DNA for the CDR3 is TGTGCCATCAGTAGCAAAGGGAGGACAGGACCCACAGATACGCAGTATTTT.

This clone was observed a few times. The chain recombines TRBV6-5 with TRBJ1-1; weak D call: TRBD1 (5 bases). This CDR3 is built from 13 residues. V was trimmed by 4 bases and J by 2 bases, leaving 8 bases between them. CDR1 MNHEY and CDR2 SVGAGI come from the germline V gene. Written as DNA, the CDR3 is TGTGCCAGCAGTTTGGACACCAACACTGAAGCTTTCTTT. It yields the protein CASSLDTNTEAFF.

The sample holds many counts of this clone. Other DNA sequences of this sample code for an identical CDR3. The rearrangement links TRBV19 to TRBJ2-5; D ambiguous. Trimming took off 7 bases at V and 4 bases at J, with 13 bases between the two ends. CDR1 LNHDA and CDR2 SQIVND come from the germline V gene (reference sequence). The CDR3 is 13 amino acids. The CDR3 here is CASTDVPGETQYF. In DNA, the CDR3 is TGTGCCAGTACCGATGTCCCAGGAGAGACCCAGTACTTC.

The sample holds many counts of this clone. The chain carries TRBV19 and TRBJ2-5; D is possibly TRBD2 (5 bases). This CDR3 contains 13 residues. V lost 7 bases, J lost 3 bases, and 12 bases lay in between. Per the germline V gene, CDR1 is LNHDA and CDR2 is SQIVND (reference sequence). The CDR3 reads CASKRPEEETQYF. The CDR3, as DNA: TGTGCCAGTAAGCGACCGGAGGAAGAGACCCAGTACTTC. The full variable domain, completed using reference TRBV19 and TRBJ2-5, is DGGITQSPKYLFRKEGQNVTLSCEQNLNHDAMYWYRQDPGQGLRLIYYSQIVNDFQKGDIAEGYSVSREKKESFPLTVTSAQKNPTAFYLCASKRPEEETQYFGPGTRLLVL.

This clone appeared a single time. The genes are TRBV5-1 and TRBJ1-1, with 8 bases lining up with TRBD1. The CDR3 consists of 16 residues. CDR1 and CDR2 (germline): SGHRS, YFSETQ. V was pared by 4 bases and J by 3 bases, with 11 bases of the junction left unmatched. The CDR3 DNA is TGCGCCAGCAGCCTGGGACAGGTAACCTCGCACACTGAAGCTTTCTTT. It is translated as CASSLGQVTSHTEAFF.

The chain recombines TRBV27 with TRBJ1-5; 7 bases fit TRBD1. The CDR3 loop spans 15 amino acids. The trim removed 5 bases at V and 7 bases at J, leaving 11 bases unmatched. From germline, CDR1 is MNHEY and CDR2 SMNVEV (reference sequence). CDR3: CASSPRRGVGQPQHF. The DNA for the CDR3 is TGTGCCAGCAGTCCCCGCAGGGGGGTGGGCCAGCCCCAGCATTTT.

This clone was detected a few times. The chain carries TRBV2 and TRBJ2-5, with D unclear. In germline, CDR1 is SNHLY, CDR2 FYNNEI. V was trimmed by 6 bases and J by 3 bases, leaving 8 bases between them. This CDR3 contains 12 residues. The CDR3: CASRRTEETQYF. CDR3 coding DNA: TGTGCCAGCAGGAGGACGGAAGAGACCCAGTACTTC.

CDR3 DNA sequence: TGTGCCAGCAGTGTGCTGGACAGAACCTACGAGCAGTACTTC. This codes for CASSVLDRTYEQYF. V and J are TRBV28 and TRBJ2-7, with D tentatively TRBD1 (6 bases). The CDR3 covers 14 residues. Germline CDR1 and CDR2: MDHEN and SYDVKM. The V end lost 5 bases, the J end lost 2 bases, and 13 bases lay between the germline ends. Supplemented by reference TRBV28 and TRBJ2-7, the full variable domain reads DVKVTQSSRYLVKRTGEKVFLECVQDMDHENMFWYRQDPGLGLRLIYFSYDVKMKEKGDIPEGYSVSREKKERFSLILESASTNQTSMYLCASSVLDRTYEQYFGPGTRLTVT.

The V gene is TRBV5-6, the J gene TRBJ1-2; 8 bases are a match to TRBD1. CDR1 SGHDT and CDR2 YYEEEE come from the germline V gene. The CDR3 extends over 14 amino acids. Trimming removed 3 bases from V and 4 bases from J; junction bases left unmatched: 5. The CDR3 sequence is CASSSPGQVYGYTF. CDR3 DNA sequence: TGTGCCAGCAGCTCGCCGGGACAGGTCTATGGCTACACCTTC.

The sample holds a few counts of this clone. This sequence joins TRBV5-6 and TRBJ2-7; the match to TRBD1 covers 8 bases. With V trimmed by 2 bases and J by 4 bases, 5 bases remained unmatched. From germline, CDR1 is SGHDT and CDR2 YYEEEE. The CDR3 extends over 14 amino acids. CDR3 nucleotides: TGTGCCAGCAGCTTAATAGGACAGGGATACGAGCAGTACTTC. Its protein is CASSLIGQGYEQYF. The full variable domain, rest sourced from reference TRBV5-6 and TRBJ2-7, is DAGVTQSPTHLIKTRGQQVTLRCSPKSGHDTVSWYQQALGQGPQFIFQYYEEEERQRGNFPDRFSGHQFPNYSSELNVNALLLGDSALYLCASSLIGQGYEQYFGPGTRLTVT.

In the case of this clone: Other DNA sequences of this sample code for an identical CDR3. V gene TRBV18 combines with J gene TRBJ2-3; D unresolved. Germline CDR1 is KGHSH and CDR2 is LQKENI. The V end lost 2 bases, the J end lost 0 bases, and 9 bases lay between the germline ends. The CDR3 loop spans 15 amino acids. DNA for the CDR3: TGTGCCAGCTCACCATACGGCCGAAGCACAGATACGCAGTATTTT. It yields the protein CASSPYGRSTDTQYF.

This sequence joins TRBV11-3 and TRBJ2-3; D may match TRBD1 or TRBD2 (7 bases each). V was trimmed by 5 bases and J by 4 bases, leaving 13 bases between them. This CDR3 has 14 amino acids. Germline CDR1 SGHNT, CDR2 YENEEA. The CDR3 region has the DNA TGTGCCAGCAGCCAGGGGGGACTATCAGATACGCAGTATTTT. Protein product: CASSQGGLSDTQYF.